The 7 T cell receptor beta chains listed next were all sequenced from one sample in a study of cytomegalovirus exposure and HLA in healthy donors. PCR involved 60 Vbeta and 13 Jbeta primers. Repertoires were generated with immunoSEQ multiplex PCR, while TCRdb's copy carries only in-frame clones and drops some. Among approximately 220,000 clones listed, just over 75% were seen once. The sample was PBMCs. The receptors were gathered from a man between 18 and 35 years old in good health and CMV-seronegative.

In the case of this clone: This specimen includes other DNA sequences encoding the same CDR3. The chain employs TRBV6-5 and TRBJ2-7; TRBD1 agrees at 9 bases. The V segment lost 0 bases and the J segment 3 bases; nucleotides outside the gene matches: 3. Germline CDR1 MNHEY, CDR2 SVGAGI. The CDR3 loop spans 15 amino acids. CDR3 in DNA: TGTGCCAGCAGTTACTCCGGGACAGGGAGCTACGAGCAGTACTTC. It translates to CASSYSGTGSYEQYF.

This clone has more than one count but fewer than ten. This CDR3 reads CASTLLLRSRRGTEAFF. CDR3 nucleotide sequence: TGTGCCAGCACACTTCTTCTAAGAAGCAGGCGGGGCACTGAAGCTTTCTTT. The rearrangement joins TRBV6-4 to TRBJ1-1, with D unresolved. The CDR3 extends over 17 amino acids. Trimming pared 7 bases from V and 4 bases from J, leaving 25 bases between. CDR1 and CDR2 (germline): MRHNA, SNTAGT.

The rearrangement links TRBV5-5 to TRBJ2-7, with 10 bases fitting TRBD1. V was clipped by 1 base and J by 3 bases; unmatched bases: 7. Germline CDR1 SGHKS, CDR2 YYEKEE (reference sequence). This CDR3 contains 16 residues. The CDR3 bases are TGTGCCAGCAGCTTGCCATTTGGGGACAGGGGCTACGAGCAGTACTTC. It encodes CASSLPFGDRGYEQYF.

The chain links TRBV5-8 to TRBJ1-3, with D possibly matching TRBD1 (5 bases). Germline V gene sequence: CDR1 SGHTS, CDR2 YDEGEE. With 6 bases removed from V and 5 bases from J, the gap between germline ends came to 12 bases. CDR3 size: 13 residues. The CDR3 region is CASNPGIRNTIYF. In DNA form, the CDR3 reads TGTGCCAGCAACCCAGGGATTAGAAACACCATATATTTT. Full variable domain (outside the CDR3, taken from reference TRBV5-8 and TRBJ1-3): EAGVTQSPTHLIKTRGQQATLRCSPISGHTSVYWYQQALGLGLQFLLWYDEGEERNRGNFPPRFSGRQFPNYSSELNVNALELEDSALYLCASNPGIRNTIYFGEGSWLTVV.

This clone appeared once. The chain links TRBV10-3 to TRBJ2-1; TRBD2 aligns across 13 bases. The CDR3 runs to 13 residues. Trimming took 11 bases from V and 9 from J; bases not matched to a gene: 7. Germline V CDR1 and CDR2: ENHRY, SYGVKD. CDR3 in amino acids: CASLAGGGAEQFF. As DNA, the CDR3 is TGTGCCTCACTAGCGGGGGGGGGAGCTGAGCAGTTCTTC.

This chain uses TRBV9 with TRBJ2-7; TRBD1 is a possible D gene (5 bases). V gave up 3 bases and J gave up 1 base, with 8 bases separating them. Germline V gene sequence: CDR1 SGDLS, CDR2 YYNGEE. The CDR3 runs 13 residues. In DNA form, the CDR3 reads TGTGCCAGCAGCGCTCCAGGGTCCTACGAGCAGTACTTC. It codes for CASSAPGSYEQYF. Filled out from reference TRBV9 and TRBJ2-7, the complete variable domain reads DSGVTQTPKHLITATGQRVTLRCSPRSGDLSVYWYQQSLDQGLQFLIQYYNGEERAKGNILERFSAQQFPDLHSELNLSSLELGDSALYFCASSAPGSYEQYFGPGTRLTVT.

The chain uses TRBV5-1 and TRBJ2-7, with 7 bases fitting TRBD1. Germline lookup yields CDR1 SGHRS and CDR2 YFSETQ. This CDR3 region has 14 residues. The V segment lost 0 bases and the J segment 2 bases; nucleotides outside the gene matches: 2. The chain's CDR3 is CASSLVQGTYEQYF. The CDR3 DNA follows: TGCGCCAGCAGCTTGGTACAGGGGACCTACGAGCAGTACTTC.